This T cell receptor (beta chain) is drawn from a study of cytomegalovirus exposure and HLA in healthy donors. General study points: In vitro experiments confirmed that three CMV-associated chains were specific for CMV antigens. Altogether, 164 TCR beta chains were recorded as cytomegalovirus-associated. Subsequent analysis revealed that first-cohort TCR clusters tended to co-occur in the 130 or so validation repertoires.

The donors belonged to the approximately 120-subject validation cohort, separate from the roughly 650-subject first cohort. CDR1 is SNHLY and CDR2 is FYNNEI in the germline V gene. There are 13 residues in the CDR3. Trimming stripped 6 bases from V and 4 bases from J, with 13 bases between. Using immunoSEQ multiplex PCR, the repertoire was profiled, and TCRdb retains in-frame clones only, with some absent. The data contain more than 55,000 clones, 80% to 95% of them singletons. Regarding this clone: What it binds is not known.

What was sequenced was PBMCs. The TCR was taken from a man aged 18-30 years in good health and CMV-seronegative. V usage is TRBV2 and J usage is TRBJ2-7; D perhaps matches TRBD1 (5 bases). CDR3 protein: CASSPGSRYEQYF. The CDR3 DNA reads TGTGCCAGCAGCCCAGGGTCAAGATACGAGCAGTACTTC.